Sequencing of this T cell receptor beta chain was carried out in a study of blood T cells in healthy people across ages. The authors ran a second PCR of about 6 to 12 cycles using a sample-barcoded 5' primer and a J-beta primer mix. TCRdb processed the 5' RACE reads anew with MiXCR; each CDR3 protein has one entry. Altogether over 1.5 million distinct CDR3 sequences are present, roughly 49% being singletons, with the ten largest covering less than 2.5%. There are 16 residues in the CDR3. V was clipped by 4 bases and J by 4 bases; unmatched bases: 10. The V gene's germline CDR1 is MNHEY and CDR2 SMNVEV (reference sequence).

The receptor comes from a woman between 35 and 50 years old in good health. The sequenced sample consisted of blood. V and J are TRBV27 and TRBJ2-3; TRBD1 agrees at 8 bases. The CDR3 spells CASSSWEQGESDTQYF. CDR3 sequence (DNA): TGTGCCAGCAGTTCCTGGGAACAGGGGGAATCAGATACGCAGTATTTT.